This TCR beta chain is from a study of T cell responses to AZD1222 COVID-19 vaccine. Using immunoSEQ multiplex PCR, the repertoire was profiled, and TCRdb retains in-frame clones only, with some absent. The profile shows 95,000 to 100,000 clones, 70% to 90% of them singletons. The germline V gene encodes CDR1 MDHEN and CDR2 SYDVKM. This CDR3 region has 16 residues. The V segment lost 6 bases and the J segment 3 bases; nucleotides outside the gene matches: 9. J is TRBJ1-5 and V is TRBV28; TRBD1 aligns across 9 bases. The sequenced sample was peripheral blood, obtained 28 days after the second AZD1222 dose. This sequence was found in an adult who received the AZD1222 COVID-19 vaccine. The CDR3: CASSLSDRGYNQPQHF. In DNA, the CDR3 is TGTGCCAGCAGCCTTTCGGACAGGGGATACAATCAGCCCCAGCATTTT.